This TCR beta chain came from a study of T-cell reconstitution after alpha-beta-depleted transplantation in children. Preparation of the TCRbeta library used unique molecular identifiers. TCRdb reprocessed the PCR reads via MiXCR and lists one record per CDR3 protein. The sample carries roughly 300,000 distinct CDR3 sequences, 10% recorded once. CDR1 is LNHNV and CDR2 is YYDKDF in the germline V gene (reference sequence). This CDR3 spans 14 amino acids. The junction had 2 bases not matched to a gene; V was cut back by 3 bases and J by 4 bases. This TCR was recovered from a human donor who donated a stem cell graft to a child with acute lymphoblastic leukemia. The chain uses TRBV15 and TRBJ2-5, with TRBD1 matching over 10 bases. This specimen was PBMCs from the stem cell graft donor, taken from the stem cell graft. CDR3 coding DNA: TGTGCCACCAGCAGTCGGACAGGGGGAGAGACCCAGTACTTC. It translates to CATSSRTGGETQYF.